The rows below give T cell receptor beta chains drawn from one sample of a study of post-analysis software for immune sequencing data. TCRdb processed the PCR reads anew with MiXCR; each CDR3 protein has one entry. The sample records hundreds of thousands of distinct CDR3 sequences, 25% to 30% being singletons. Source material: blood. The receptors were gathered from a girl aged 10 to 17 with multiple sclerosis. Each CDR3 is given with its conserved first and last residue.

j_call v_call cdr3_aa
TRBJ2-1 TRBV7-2 CASSWTTSRHYYNEQFF
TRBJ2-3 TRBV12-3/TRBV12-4 CASSPHTSTDTRYF
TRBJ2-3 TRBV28 CASSPPGLSSTDTQYF
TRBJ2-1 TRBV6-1 CAISSRGRPYNEQFF
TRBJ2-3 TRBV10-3 CAISDMGLDRDTQYF
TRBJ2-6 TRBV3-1 CASNPGGISGANVLTF
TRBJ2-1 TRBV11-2 CASSLLAGVPNEQFF
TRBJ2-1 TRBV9 CASSVQVSYNEQFF
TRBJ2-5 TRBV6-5 CASSSLRTSGRRETQYF
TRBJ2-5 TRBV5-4 CASSPGTSGGYQETQYF
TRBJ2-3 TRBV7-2 CASSLYREGGTDTQYF
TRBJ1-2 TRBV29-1 CSAGQGNYGYTF
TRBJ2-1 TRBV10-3 CAISESGAKQFF
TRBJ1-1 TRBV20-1 CSALSGAGGTEAFF
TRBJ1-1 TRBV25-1 CASSFSGWGTEAFF
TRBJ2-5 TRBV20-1 CSARISGTARLREAQYF
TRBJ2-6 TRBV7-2 CASSLTATGANVLTF
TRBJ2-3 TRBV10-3 CAISPSGTDTQYF
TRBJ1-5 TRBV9 CASSATGGQPQHF
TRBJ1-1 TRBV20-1 CSAPKGDTEAFF
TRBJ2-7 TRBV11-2 CASSLGRGEQYF
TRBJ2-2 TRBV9 CASSVVSQANTGELFF
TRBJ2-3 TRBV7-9 CASSFSGAFSTDTQYF
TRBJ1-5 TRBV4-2 CASSQERVEGNQPQHF